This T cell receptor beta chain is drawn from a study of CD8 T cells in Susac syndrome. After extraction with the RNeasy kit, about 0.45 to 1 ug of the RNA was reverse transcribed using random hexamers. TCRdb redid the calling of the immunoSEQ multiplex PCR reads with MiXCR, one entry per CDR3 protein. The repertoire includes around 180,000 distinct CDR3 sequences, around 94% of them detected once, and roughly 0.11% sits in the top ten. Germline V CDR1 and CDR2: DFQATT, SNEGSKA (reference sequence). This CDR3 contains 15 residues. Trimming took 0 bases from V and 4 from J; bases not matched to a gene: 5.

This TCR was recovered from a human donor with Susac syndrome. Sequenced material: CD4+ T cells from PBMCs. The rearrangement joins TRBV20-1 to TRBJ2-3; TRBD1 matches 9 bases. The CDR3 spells CSARDAQGAPDTQYF. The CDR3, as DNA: TGCAGTGCTAGAGATGCACAGGGGGCCCCAGATACGCAGTATTTT.